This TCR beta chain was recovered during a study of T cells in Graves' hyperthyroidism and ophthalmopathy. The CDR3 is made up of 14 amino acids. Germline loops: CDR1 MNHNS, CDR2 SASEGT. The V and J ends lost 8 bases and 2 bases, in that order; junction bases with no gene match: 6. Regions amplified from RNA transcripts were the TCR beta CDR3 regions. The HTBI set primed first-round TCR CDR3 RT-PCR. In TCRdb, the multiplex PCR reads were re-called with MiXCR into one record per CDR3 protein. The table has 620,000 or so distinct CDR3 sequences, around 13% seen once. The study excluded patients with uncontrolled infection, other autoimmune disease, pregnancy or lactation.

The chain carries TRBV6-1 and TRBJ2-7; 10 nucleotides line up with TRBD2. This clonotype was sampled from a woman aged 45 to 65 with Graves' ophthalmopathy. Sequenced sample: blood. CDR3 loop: CASGWTSGPYEQYF. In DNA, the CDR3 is TGTGCCAGCGGGTGGACTAGCGGACCCTACGAGCAGTACTTC.